The 8 T cell receptor beta chains reported below all come from one sample, sequenced in a study of T cell changes during pregnancy in multiple sclerosis. The table came from immunoSEQ multiplex PCR; TCRdb's copy has only in-frame clones and leaves some out. Of approximately 47,000 clones listed, about 90% are singletons. This specimen consisted of peripheral blood, obtained in the first trimester of pregnancy. These receptors were obtained from a female donor with multiple sclerosis, enrolled in a pregnancy study.

The J gene is TRBJ2-5, the V gene TRBV18, with a weak D call TRBD1 (6 bases). The germline V gene encodes CDR1 KGHSH and CDR2 LQKENI. V was pared by 4 bases and J by 5 bases, with 14 bases between. The CDR3 is made up of 14 amino acids. CDR3: CASSQQGYGETQYF. The DNA of the CDR3 is TGTGCCAGCTCACAACAGGGCTACGGGGAGACCCAGTACTTC.

The rearrangement joins TRBV6-5 to TRBJ2-3, with unresolved D. V was pared by 5 bases and J by 5 bases, with 11 bases between. Per germline, CDR1 MNHEY and CDR2 SVGAGI. The CDR3 runs to 13 residues. The CDR3 coding sequence is TGTGCCAGCAGTCCACTCGCCCGAGATACGCAGTATTTT. This sequence encodes CASSPLARDTQYF.

This clone was found once. This chain uses TRBV5-6 with TRBJ1-2; 9 bases are a match to TRBD1. Germline V gene lookup returns CDR1 SGHDT and CDR2 YYEEEE. CDR3 length: 14 residues. V lost 2 bases and J lost 4; bases outside the gene matches: 3. CDR3 DNA: TGTGCCAGCAGCTTAACAGGGGGCGTCTATGGCTACACCTTC. Translation gives CASSLTGGVYGYTF.

V gene TRBV6-5 combines with J gene TRBJ1-1; 9 nucleotides line up with TRBD1. The germline V gene has CDR1 MNHEY and CDR2 SVGAGI. The CDR3 totals 13 residues. After removal of 6 bases from V and 5 bases from J, the junction contained 4 bases not matched to a gene. The CDR3 coding sequence is TGTGCCAGCAGGGACAGGGGATGGACTGAAGCTTTCTTT. Its translation: CASRDRGWTEAFF.

This rearrangement joins TRBV28 to TRBJ1-2, with D maybe TRBD1 (5 bases). The V end lost 5 bases, the J end lost 4 bases, and 14 bases lay between the germline ends. Germline lookup yields CDR1 MDHEN and CDR2 SYDVKM. The CDR3 has 14 residues. The CDR3 sequence is CASSPPTAGYGYTF. As DNA, the CDR3 is TGTGCCAGCAGTCCCCCGACAGCAGGCTATGGCTACACCTTC.

A single count supports this clone. The chain recombines TRBV2 with TRBJ2-7, with TRBD1 as a possible D gene (6 bases). Germline-derived CDR1 and CDR2 are SNHLY and FYNNEI. This CDR3 comprises 14 residues. The V gene lost 5 bases and the J gene lost 2 bases, with 13 bases spanning the gap. The chain's CDR3 is CASSPRQDTYEQYF. The CDR3 DNA follows: TGTGCCAGCAGTCCCCGACAGGATACCTACGAGCAGTACTTC. Supplemented by reference TRBV2 and TRBJ2-7, the full variable domain reads EPEVTQTPSHQVTQMGQEVILRCVPISNHLYFYWYRQILGQKVEFLVSFYNNEISEKSEIFDDQFSVERPDGSNFTLKIRSTKLEDSAMYFCASSPRQDTYEQYFGPGTRLTVT.

The gene calls are TRBV28 and TRBJ1-5; possible D gene TRBD1, 5 bases. This CDR3 spans 14 amino acids. Trimming stripped 6 bases from V and 3 bases from J, with 12 bases between. CDR1 and CDR2 (germline): MDHEN, SYDVKM. The CDR3 here is CASRPPGSNQPQHF. Here the CDR3 DNA reads TGTGCCAGCAGGCCCCCAGGGTCCAATCAGCCCCAGCATTTT.

The rearrangement links TRBV7-9 to TRBJ1-1, with D uncertain. This CDR3 has 13 amino acids. V dropped 1 base and J dropped 7 bases, with 10 bases sitting between them. Germline lookup yields CDR1 SEHNR and CDR2 FQNEAQ (reference sequence). The DNA of the CDR3 is TGTGCCAGCAGCTTAGACGGGATGGTTGAAGCTTTCTTT. Protein sequence: CASSLDGMVEAFF. The entire variable domain, with the rest obtained from reference TRBV7-9 and TRBJ1-1, is as follows: DTGVSQNPRHKITKRGQNVTFRCDPISEHNRLYWYRQTLGQGPEFLTYFQNEAQLEKSRLLSDRFSAERPKGSFSTLEIQRTEQGDSAMYLCASSLDGMVEAFFGQGTRLTVV.